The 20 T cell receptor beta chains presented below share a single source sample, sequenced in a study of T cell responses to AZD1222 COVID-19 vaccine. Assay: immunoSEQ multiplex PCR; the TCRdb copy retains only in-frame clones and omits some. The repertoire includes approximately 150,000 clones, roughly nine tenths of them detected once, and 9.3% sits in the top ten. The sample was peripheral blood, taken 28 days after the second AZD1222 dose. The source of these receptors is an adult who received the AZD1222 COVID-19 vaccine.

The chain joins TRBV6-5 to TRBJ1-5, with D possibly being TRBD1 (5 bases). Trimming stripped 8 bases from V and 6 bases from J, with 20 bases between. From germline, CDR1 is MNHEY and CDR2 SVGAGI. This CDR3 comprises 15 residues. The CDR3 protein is CASVRGPGPLQPQHF. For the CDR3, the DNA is TGTGCCAGCGTTCGGGGCCCGGGACCCCTTCAGCCCCAGCATTTT.

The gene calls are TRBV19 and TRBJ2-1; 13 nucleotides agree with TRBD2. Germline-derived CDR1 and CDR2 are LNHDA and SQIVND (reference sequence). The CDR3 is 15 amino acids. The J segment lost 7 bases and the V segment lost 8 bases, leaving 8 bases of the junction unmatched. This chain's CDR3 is CASVNGLAGVNEQFF. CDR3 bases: TGTGCCAGTGTAAATGGACTAGCGGGGGTTAATGAGCAGTTCTTC.

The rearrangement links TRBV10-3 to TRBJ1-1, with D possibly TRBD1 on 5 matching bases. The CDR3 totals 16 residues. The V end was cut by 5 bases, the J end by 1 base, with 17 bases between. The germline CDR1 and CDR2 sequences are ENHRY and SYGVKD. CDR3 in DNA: TGTGCCATCAGTCGGAGTCGTGGGGGTACGAACACTGAAGCTTTCTTT. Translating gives CAISRSRGGTNTEAFF.

The CDR3 bases are TGTGCCAGTAGTATGAAAATAACTGAAGCTTTCTTT. Translating gives CASSMKITEAFF. V is TRBV19 and J is TRBJ1-1; D gene unclear. Trimming removed 3 bases at V and 5 bases at J, with 7 bases between. Germline V gene data show CDR1 as LNHDA and CDR2 as SQIVND (reference sequence). This CDR3 region has 12 residues.

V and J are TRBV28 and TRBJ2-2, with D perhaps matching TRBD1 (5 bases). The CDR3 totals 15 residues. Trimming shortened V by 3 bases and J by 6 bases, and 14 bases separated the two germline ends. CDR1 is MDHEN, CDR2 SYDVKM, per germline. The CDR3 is CASSFPRQGPGELFF. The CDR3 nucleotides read TGTGCCAGCAGTTTCCCTCGCCAGGGTCCCGGGGAGCTGTTTTTT.

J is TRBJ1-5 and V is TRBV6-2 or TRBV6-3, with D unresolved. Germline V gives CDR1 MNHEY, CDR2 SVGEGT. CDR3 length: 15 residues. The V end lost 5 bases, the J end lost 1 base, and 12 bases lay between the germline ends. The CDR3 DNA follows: TGTGCCAGCAGTCCCTCAGTGGACAGCAATCAGCCCCAGCATTTT. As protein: CASSPSVDSNQPQHF.

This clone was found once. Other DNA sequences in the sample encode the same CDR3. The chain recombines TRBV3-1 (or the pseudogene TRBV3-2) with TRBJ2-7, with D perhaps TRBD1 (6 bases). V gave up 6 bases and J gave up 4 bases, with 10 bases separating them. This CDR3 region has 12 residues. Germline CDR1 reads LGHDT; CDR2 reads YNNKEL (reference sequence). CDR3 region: CASSQRGYEQYF. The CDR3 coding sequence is TGTGCCAGCAGTCAAAGGGGGTACGAGCAGTACTTC.

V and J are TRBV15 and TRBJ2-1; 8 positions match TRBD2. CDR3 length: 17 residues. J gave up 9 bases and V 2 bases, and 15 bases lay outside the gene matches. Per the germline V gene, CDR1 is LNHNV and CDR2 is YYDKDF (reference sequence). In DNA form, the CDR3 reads TGTGCCACCAGCAGACCCTCAATAGCGGGGCTTCGAAGTGAGCAGTTCTTC. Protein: CATSRPSIAGLRSEQFF.

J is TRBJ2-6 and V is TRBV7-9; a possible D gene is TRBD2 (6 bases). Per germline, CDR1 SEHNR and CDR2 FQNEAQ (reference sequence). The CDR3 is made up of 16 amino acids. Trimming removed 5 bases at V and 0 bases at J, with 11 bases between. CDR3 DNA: TGTGCCAGCAGCCTGTGGCGGGGCTCTGGGGCCAACGTCCTGACTTTC. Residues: CASSLWRGSGANVLTF.

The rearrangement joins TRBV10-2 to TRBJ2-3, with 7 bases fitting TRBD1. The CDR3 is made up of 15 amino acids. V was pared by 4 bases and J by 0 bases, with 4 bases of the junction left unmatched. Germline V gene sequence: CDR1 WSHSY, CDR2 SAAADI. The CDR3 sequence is CASSVGTASTDTQYF. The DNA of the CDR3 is TGCGCCAGCAGTGTAGGGACAGCCAGCACAGATACGCAGTATTTT.

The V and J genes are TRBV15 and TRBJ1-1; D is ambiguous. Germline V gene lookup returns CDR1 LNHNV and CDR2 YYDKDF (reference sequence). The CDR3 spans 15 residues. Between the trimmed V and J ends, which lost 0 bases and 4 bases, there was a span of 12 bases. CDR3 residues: CATSRDSESRTEAFF. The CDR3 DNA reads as TGTGCCACCAGCAGAGATTCCGAGAGTCGCACTGAAGCTTTCTTT.

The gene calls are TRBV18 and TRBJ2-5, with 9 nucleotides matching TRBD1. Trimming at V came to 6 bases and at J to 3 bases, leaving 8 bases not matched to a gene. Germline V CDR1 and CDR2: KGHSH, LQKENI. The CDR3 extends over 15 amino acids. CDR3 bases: TGTGCCAGCTCCCCCCCGGGACAGGGTAAAGAGACCCAGTACTTC. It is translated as CASSPPGQGKETQYF. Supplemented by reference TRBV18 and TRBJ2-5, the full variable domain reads NAGVMQNPRHLVRRRGQEARLRCSPMKGHSHVYWYRQLPEEGLKFMVYLQKENIIDESGMPKERFSAEFPKEGPSILRIQQVVRGDSAAYFCASSPPGQGKETQYFGPGTRLLVL.

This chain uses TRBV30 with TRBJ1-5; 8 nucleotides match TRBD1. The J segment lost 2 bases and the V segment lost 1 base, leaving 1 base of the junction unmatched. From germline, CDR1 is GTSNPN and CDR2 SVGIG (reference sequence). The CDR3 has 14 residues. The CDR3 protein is CAWSGGQGNQPQHF. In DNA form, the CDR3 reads TGTGCCTGGAGTGGGGGACAGGGCAATCAGCCCCAGCATTTT. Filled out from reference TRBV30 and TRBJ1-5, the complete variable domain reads SQTIHQWPATLVQPVGSPLSLECTVEGTSNPNLYWYRQAAGRGLQLLFYSVGIGQISSEVPQNLSASRPQDRQFILSSKKLLLSDSGFYLCAWSGGQGNQPQHFGDGTRLSIL.

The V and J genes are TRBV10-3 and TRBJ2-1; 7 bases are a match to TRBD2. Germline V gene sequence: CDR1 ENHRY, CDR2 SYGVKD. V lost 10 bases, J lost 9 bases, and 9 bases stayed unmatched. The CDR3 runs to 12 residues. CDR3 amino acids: CANGVGGVEQFF. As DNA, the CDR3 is TGTGCCAACGGAGTTGGGGGGGTTGAGCAGTTCTTC.

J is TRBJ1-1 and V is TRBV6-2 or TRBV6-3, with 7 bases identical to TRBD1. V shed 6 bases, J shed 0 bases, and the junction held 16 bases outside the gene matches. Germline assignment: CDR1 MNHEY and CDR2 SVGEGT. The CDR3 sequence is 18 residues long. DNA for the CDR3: TGTGCCAGCAGCCCTAGGCCCTACGACAGGGTGGTGAACACTGAAGCTTTCTTT. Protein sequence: CASSPRPYDRVVNTEAFF.

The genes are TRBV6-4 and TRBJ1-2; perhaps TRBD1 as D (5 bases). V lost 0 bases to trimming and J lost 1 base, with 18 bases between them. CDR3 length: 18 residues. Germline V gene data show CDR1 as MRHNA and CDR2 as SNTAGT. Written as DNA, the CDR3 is TGTGCCAGCAGTGACTCGCCGTACCCCTTTCAGGGTAACTATGGCTACACCTTC. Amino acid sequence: CASSDSPYPFQGNYGYTF.

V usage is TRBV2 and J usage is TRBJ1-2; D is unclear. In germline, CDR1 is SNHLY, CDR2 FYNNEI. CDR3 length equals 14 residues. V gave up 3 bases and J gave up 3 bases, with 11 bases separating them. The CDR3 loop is CASSEERADYGYTF. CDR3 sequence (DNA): TGTGCCAGCAGTGAGGAAAGGGCGGACTATGGCTACACCTTC.

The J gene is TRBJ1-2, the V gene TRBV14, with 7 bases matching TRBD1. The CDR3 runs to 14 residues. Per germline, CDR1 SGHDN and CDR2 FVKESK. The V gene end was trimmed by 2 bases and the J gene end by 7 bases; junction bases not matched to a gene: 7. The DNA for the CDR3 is TGTGCCAGCAGCCAACTCAGGGGGATATTTGGCTACACCTTC. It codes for CASSQLRGIFGYTF.

CDR3 residues: CSASGAVGRADTEAFF. CDR3 nucleotide sequence: TGCAGTGCTAGTGGTGCGGTCGGCCGGGCGGACACTGAAGCTTTCTTT. The chain combines TRBV20-1 with TRBJ1-1; no reliable D call. The CDR3 covers 16 residues. Germline V gene lookup returns CDR1 DFQATT and CDR2 SNEGSKA (reference sequence). The V end lost 3 bases, the J end lost 3 bases, and 20 bases lay between the germline ends.

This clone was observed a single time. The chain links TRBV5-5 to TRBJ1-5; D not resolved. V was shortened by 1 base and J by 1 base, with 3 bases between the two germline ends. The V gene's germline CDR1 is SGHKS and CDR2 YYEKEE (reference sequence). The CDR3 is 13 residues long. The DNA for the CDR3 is TGTGCCAGCAGCTTGATCAGCAATCAGCCCCAGCATTTT. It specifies CASSLISNQPQHF.